These 19 T cell receptor beta chains were all obtained from the same sample, sequenced in a study of cytomegalovirus exposure and HLA in healthy donors. Amplification used 60 Vbeta primers and 13 Jbeta primers. Sequencing used immunoSEQ multiplex PCR; TCRdb keeps in-frame clones, though not all of them. The sample holds around 150,000 clones, roughly 79% seen once. Sequencing was done on a sample of PBMCs. These receptor sequences come from a woman in her forties or fifties in good health and CMV-seronegative.

The J gene is TRBJ2-2, the V gene TRBV5-4, with 13 bases that match TRBD2. This CDR3 contains 17 residues. Looked up from germline, CDR1 is SGHNT and CDR2 is YYREEE (reference sequence). Unmatched junction bases numbered 9, after V lost 4 bases and J lost 6 bases. The chain's CDR3 is CASSTSGGAGEAGELFF. The CDR3 nucleotides are TGTGCCAGCAGCACTAGCGGGGGGGCCGGTGAGGCCGGGGAGCTGTTTTTT.

The chain joins TRBV9 to TRBJ1-2; D is undetermined. This CDR3 region has 14 residues. Per germline, CDR1 SGDLS and CDR2 YYNGEE. The ends were cut back, 0 bases at V and 0 bases at J, with 6 bases in the middle. For the CDR3, the DNA is TGTGCCAGCAGCGTAGACGGGACTAACTATGGCTACACCTTC. Its translation is CASSVDGTNYGYTF.

The V gene is TRBV27, the J gene TRBJ2-7; 13 bases line up with TRBD2. V shed 6 bases and J 4 bases; nucleotides not matched to a gene: 6. This CDR3 has 15 residues. Germline V gene data show CDR1 as MNHEY and CDR2 as SMNVEV (reference sequence). CDR3 DNA sequence: TGTGCCAGCAGCACTAGCGGGGGGGCCATATACGAGCAGTACTTC. It codes for CASSTSGGAIYEQYF.

This sequence joins TRBV27 and TRBJ2-7; 7 bases agree with TRBD1. The CDR3 extends over 14 amino acids. V shed 7 bases, J shed 0 bases, and the junction held 6 bases outside the gene matches. From germline, CDR1 is MNHEY and CDR2 SMNVEV (reference sequence). The CDR3 coding sequence is TGTGCCAGCACGGGTAGGGACAGCTCCTACGAGCAGTACTTC. Amino acid sequence: CASTGRDSSYEQYF.

The chain links TRBV11-2 to TRBJ2-2, with a possible D match to TRBD1 (5 bases). The germline CDR1 and CDR2 sequences are SGHAT and FQNNGV. With 1 base removed from V and 4 bases from J, the gap between germline ends came to 10 bases. The CDR3 extends over 15 amino acids. The CDR3 region is CASSLVRVGTGELFF. CDR3 nucleotides: TGTGCCAGCAGCTTAGTCAGGGTCGGCACCGGGGAGCTGTTTTTT.

V and J are TRBV29-1 and TRBJ1-2; 8 nucleotides align to TRBD1. This CDR3 has 12 amino acids. Per germline, CDR1 SQVTM and CDR2 ANQGSEA. The V gene end was trimmed by 4 bases and the J gene end by 7 bases; junction bases not matched to a gene: 5. CDR3 region: CSVGQGAGGYTF. DNA for the CDR3: TGCAGCGTTGGGCAGGGGGCTGGTGGCTACACCTTC. Using reference TRBV29-1 and TRBJ1-2 for the parts outside the CDR3, the full variable domain is SAVISQKPSRDICQRGTSLTIQCQVDSQVTMMFWYRQQPGQSLTLIATANQGSEATYESGFVIDKFPISRPNLTFSTLTVSNMSPEDSSIYLCSVGQGAGGYTFGSGTRLTVV.

This clone was observed a single time. J is TRBJ1-4 and V is TRBV6-5; D is uncertain. Trimming shortened V by 8 bases and J by 12 bases, and 13 bases separated the two germline ends. Germline V CDR1 and CDR2: MNHEY, SVGAGI. The CDR3 is made up of 11 amino acids. The CDR3 reads CASGRDVELFF. CDR3 DNA: TGTGCCAGCGGGCGGGATGTGGAACTGTTTTTT.

This clone came up a few times. The chain couples TRBV6-1 to TRBJ1-4; tentative D call: TRBD1 (6 bases). The germline V and J ends were trimmed by 4 bases and 0 bases, with 9 bases remaining between them. CDR1 is MNHNS and CDR2 is SASEGT in the germline V gene. This CDR3 is 15 amino acids long. The chain's CDR3 is CASSVRGTTNEKLFF. DNA for the CDR3: TGTGCCAGCAGTGTGAGGGGGACAACTAATGAAAAACTGTTTTTT.

This chain links TRBV6-1 with TRBJ2-7; possibly TRBD2 for D (6 bases). The CDR3 runs 15 residues. Germline V gene lookup returns CDR1 MNHNS and CDR2 SASEGT. Trimming removed 3 bases from V and 0 bases from J, with 12 bases in between. The CDR3 reads CASSEGRGPSYEQYF. The CDR3 region has the DNA TGTGCCAGCAGTGAGGGGCGGGGCCCCTCCTACGAGCAGTACTTC.

The V call is TRBV10-3, the J call TRBJ1-3; TRBD1 agrees at 8 bases. Germline CDR1 and CDR2: ENHRY and SYGVKD. This CDR3 comprises 15 residues. With V trimmed by 4 bases and J by 0 bases, 2 bases remained unmatched. CDR3 nucleotide sequence: TGTGCCATCAGTGGGACAGGGACCTCTGGAAACACCATATATTTT. Its translation is CAISGTGTSGNTIYF.

The CDR3 sequence is CASSVQGAGDEQYF. In DNA, the CDR3 is TGTGCCAGCAGTGTACAGGGGGCAGGGGACGAGCAGTACTTC. The V and J genes are TRBV2 and TRBJ2-7, with 9 bases identical to TRBD1. This CDR3 has 14 amino acids. In germline, CDR1 is SNHLY, CDR2 FYNNEI. Trimming removed 4 bases from V and 5 bases from J; junction bases left unmatched: 6.

The chain joins TRBV6-5 to TRBJ1-5, with 9 bases that match TRBD1. J lost 6 bases, V lost 6 bases, and 9 bases had no gene match. This CDR3 region has 15 residues. Germline CDR1 reads MNHEY; CDR2 reads SVGAGI. CDR3 DNA: TGTGCCAGCAGCCTCGACAGGGGGAATTTTCAGCCCCAGCATTTT. Protein product: CASSLDRGNFQPQHF.

The chain carries TRBV9 and TRBJ1-2, with 8 nucleotides matching TRBD1. The CDR3 runs 13 residues. The junction had 7 bases not matched to a gene; V was cut back by 4 bases and J by 8 bases. Per the germline V gene, CDR1 is SGDLS and CDR2 is YYNGEE. The CDR3 sequence: CASSPSDREGYTF. The CDR3 DNA reads TGTGCCAGCAGCCCATCGGACAGGGAAGGCTACACCTTC.

The chain recombines TRBV4-3 with TRBJ1-5, with D perhaps matching TRBD1 (6 bases). The V gene's germline CDR1 is LGHNA and CDR2 YSLEER. V lost 5 bases and J 1 base, leaving 12 bases between the germline ends. The CDR3 sequence is 15 residues long. The CDR3 nucleotides read TGCGCCAGCAGCAAAGCAGGGGTAAGCAATCAGCCCCAGCATTTT. Translation: CASSKAGVSNQPQHF.

This chain uses TRBV27 with TRBJ1-1; D may be TRBD1 (5 bases). V lost 6 bases and J lost 0, with 11 bases in between. Germline V gene data show CDR1 as MNHEY and CDR2 as SMNVEV (reference sequence). The CDR3 loop spans 14 amino acids. CDR3 bases: TGTGCCAGCAGGTCCAGGGCCTTGAACACTGAAGCTTTCTTT. This codes for CASRSRALNTEAFF.

This rearrangement joins TRBV27 to TRBJ2-7; D unclear. The CDR3 spans 17 residues. CDR1 and CDR2 from the germline V gene are MNHEY and SMNVEV (reference sequence). Between the trimmed V and J ends, which lost 2 bases and 0 bases, there was a span of 17 bases. This CDR3 is CASSLGNRARTSYEQYF. In DNA form, the CDR3 reads TGTGCCAGCAGTTTAGGTAACAGAGCCCGCACCTCCTACGAGCAGTACTTC.

The rearrangement uses TRBV28 and TRBJ2-7; 8 bases are a match to TRBD1. CDR1 and CDR2 from the germline V gene are MDHEN and SYDVKM. This CDR3 comprises 15 residues. With 6 bases clipped from V and 0 bases from J, the junction kept 7 bases outside the gene matches. The DNA for the CDR3 is TGTGCCAGCAGAGACGGGACAGGACACTCCTACGAGCAGTACTTC. This translates into CASRDGTGHSYEQYF.

This clone was counted a single time. This chain uses TRBV11-3 with TRBJ2-1; no clear D gene. CDR3 length: 15 residues. Germline CDR1 and CDR2: SGHNT and YENEEA. The germline V and J ends were trimmed by 5 bases and 0 bases, with 11 bases remaining between them. The CDR3 is CASSLAGDSYNEQFF. The CDR3 DNA follows: TGTGCCAGCAGCCTTGCCGGAGACTCCTACAATGAGCAGTTCTTC.

The CDR3 bases are TGTGCCAGCAGCTTAGGGACAAAAACAGATACGCAGTATTTT. Encoded protein: CASSLGTKTDTQYF. V and J are TRBV11-2 and TRBJ2-3; D is perhaps TRBD1 (5 bases). CDR1 SGHAT and CDR2 FQNNGV come from the germline V gene. V was clipped by 1 base and J by 3 bases, with 8 bases between them. The CDR3 length is 14 residues.